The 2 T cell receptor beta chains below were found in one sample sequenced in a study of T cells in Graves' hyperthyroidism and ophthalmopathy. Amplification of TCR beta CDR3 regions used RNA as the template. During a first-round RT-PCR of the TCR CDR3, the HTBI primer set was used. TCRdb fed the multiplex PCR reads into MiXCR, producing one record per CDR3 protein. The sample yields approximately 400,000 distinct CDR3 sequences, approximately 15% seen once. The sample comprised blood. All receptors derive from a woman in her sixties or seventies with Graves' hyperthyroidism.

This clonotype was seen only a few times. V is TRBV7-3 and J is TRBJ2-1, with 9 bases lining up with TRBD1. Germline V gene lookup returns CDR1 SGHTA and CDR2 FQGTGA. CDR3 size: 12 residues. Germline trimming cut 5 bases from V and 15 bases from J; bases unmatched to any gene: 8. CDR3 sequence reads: CASSPNRGRLFF. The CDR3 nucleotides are TGTGCCAGCAGCCCCAACAGGGGGCGTCTGTTCTTC.

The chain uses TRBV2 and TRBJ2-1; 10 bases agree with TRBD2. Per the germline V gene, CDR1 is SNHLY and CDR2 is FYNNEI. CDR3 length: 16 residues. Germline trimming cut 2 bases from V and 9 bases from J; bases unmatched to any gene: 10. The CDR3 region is CASSERRLAGVAEQFF. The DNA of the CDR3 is TGTGCCAGCAGTGAAAGGCGGCTAGCGGGAGTGGCTGAGCAGTTCTTC. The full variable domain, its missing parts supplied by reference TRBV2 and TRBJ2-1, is EPEVTQTPSHQVTQMGQEVILRCVPISNHLYFYWYRQILGQKVEFLVSFYNNEISEKSEIFDDQFSVERPDGSNFTLKIRSTKLEDSAMYFCASSERRLAGVAEQFFGPGTRLTVL.